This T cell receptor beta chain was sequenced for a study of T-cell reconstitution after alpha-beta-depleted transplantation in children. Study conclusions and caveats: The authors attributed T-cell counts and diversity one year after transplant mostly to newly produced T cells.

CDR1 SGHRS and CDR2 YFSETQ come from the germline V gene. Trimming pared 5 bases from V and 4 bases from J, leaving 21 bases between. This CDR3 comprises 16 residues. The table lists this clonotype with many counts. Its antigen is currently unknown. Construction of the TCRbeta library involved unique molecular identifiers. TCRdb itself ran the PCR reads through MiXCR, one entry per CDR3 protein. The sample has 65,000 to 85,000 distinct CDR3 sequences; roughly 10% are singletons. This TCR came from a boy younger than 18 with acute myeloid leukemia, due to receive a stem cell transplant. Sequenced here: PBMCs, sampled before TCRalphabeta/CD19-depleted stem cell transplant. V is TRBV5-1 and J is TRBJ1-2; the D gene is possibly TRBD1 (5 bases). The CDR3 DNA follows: TGCGCCAGCAGTCCCAGCGGAGGGGTAGCCCTCTATGGCTACACCTTC. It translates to CASSPSGGVALYGYTF.